A selection of T cell receptor beta chains follows, all from one sample in a study of metastatic and nonmetastatic thyroid tumors. TCRdb reassembled clones from the PCR reads with MiXCR. Among around 38,000 clones listed, 25% to 30% were seen once. The sample comprised blood. Source of these receptors: a female donor with papillary thyroid cancer or a benign thyroid nodule (not recorded which). Some clones in this sample may be carry-over from other donors' samples. Both conserved end residues are part of each CDR3. D genes are given only for firm matches. Size tells how often a clone was seen (once, few, many) or the class of an expanded clone, and some rows leave it out.

clone_size j_call d_call v_call cdr3_nt cdr3_aa
medium-sized TRBJ2-2 NA TRBV24-1 TGTGCCACCAGCCCATCTGCCCAGGATGCCGGGGAGCTGTTTTTT CATSPSAQDAGELFF
NA TRBJ2-7 NA TRBV2 TGTGCCAGCAGTGAAGGACGGATTTACGAGCAGTACTTC CASSEGRIYEQYF
many TRBJ2-1 NA TRBV5-1 TGCGCCAGCAGCTTGGCCGTGAGGGGTTACAATGAGCAGTTCTTC CASSLAVRGYNEQFF
many TRBJ2-2 TRBD2 TRBV5-6 TGTGCCAGCAGCTCCACTAGCGGGGTAAACACCGGGGAGCTGTTTTTT CASSSTSGVNTGELFF
NA TRBJ1-5 NA TRBV6-2/TRBV6-3 TGTGCCAGCATCCCCACGCCTTCGGGCAATAAGCCACAGAATTTT CASIPTPSGNKPQNF
NA TRBJ1-2 NA TRBV19 TGTGCCAGTAGCTTTAGGACAGAACTCTATGGCTACACCTTC CASSFRTELYGYTF
many TRBJ2-1 NA TRBV28 TGTGCCAGCAGTTTAAGTGAGCAGTTCTTC CASSLSEQFF
NA TRBJ2-5 NA TRBV19 TGTGCCAGTAGCCTCCGGGGGCCTCGGGAGACCCGGTACTTC CASSLRGPRETRYF
NA TRBJ2-1 TRBD2 TRBV20-1 TGCAGTCTCGAGGGGTCTAGCGGGGATCGCCGAAATGAGCAGTTCTTC CSLEGSSGDRRNEQFF
many TRBJ2-2 NA TRBV20-1 TGCAGTGCTAGACAGCGACTAGATGGGCGGACCGGGGAGCTGTTTTTT CSARQRLDGRTGELFF
many TRBJ1-2 TRBD1 TRBV28 TGTGCCAGCAGTTTAGCGATAAGAATAGGGGGCGCGTTGGACTATGGCTACACCTTC CASSLAIRIGGALDYGYTF
medium-sized TRBJ2-3 TRBD2 TRBV6-1 TGTGCCAGCAGTGAGACTAGCGGGGGGGCAGATACGCAGTATTTT CASSETSGGADTQYF
many TRBJ2-3 NA TRBV6-2/TRBV6-3 TGTGCCAGCAGTTACTCGCGGGATACGCAGTATTTT CASSYSRDTQYF
many TRBJ2-7 TRBD1 TRBV5-8 TGTGCCAGCAGCCCAAGGGACAGGGGCTACGAGCAGTACTTC CASSPRDRGYEQYF
many TRBJ2-5 TRBD1 TRBV3-1 TGTGCCAGCAGCTCAGGGGGCGCGAGGGGAGAGACCCAGTACTTC CASSSGGARGETQYF
few TRBJ1-1 TRBD1 TRBV6-1 TGTGCCAGCATCCCCAGGGGGCTCGCCGTGGAAGCTTTCTTT CASIPRGLAVEAFF
NA TRBJ2-7 NA TRBV20-1 TGCAGTGCTAGAGAAGGGGGAGATACCTACGAGCAGTACTTC CSAREGGDTYEQYF
NA TRBJ2-5 NA TRBV5-1 TGCGCCAGCAGCTTGGCTTCAGGGCGCAGTGCGACCCAGTACTTC CASSLASGRSATQYF
NA TRBJ2-7 NA TRBV5-1 TGCGCCACCGGCCAGGGTCCTTCCTACGAGCAGTACTTC CATGQGPSYEQYF
NA TRBJ2-3 NA TRBV5-5 TGTGCCAGCAGCTCCGGGACAAAGTACGGAGATACGCAGTATTTT CASSSGTKYGDTQYF
medium-sized TRBJ1-1 NA TRBV6-5 TGTGCCAGCAGTTACTTTAGAGCTGAAGCTTTCTTT CASSYFRAEAFF
NA TRBJ1-1 NA TRBV7-3 TGTGCCAGCAGCTTTGGAAACACTGAAGCTTTCTTT CASSFGNTEAFF
NA TRBJ1-5 NA TRBV4-2 TGTGCCAGCAGCCAAGATTCGGAGCCAGGGCAGCCCCAGCATTTT CASSQDSEPGQPQHF
few TRBJ2-1 NA TRBV24-1 TGTGCCACCAGTTACCCGGTAGGGTGGGCCTACAATGAGCAGTTCTTC CATSYPVGWAYNEQFF
few TRBJ1-6 NA TRBV6-1 TGTGCCAGCGTCCGGACTTCGTATAATTCACCCCTCCACTTT CASVRTSYNSPLHF
many TRBJ1-1 NA TRBV2 TGTGCCAGCAGTGAACGCGAGGGGACGTTCGCTGAAGCTTTCTTT CASSEREGTFAEAFF
NA TRBJ2-4 NA TRBV2 TGTGCCAGCTCGCAGGAAAACATTCAGTACTTC CASSQENIQYF
few TRBJ1-1 NA TRBV6-5 TGTGCCGGCAGTTACACGTCAGGGGAAGCTTTCTTT CAGSYTSGEAFF
many TRBJ2-7 TRBD2 TRBV20-1 TGCAGTGCCTGGGGTTCGGGGACTACTACTCACGAGCAGTACTTC CSAWGSGTTTHEQYF
many TRBJ1-1 NA TRBV6-4 TGTGCCAGCCGACCTTGGGCGAGTCGGGGCACTGAAGCTTTCTTT CASRPWASRGTEAFF
once TRBJ2-3 NA TRBV4-2 TGTGCCAGCAGCCAGTCCCATGATACACAGTATTTT CASSQSHDTQYF
medium-sized TRBJ2-7 NA TRBV6-1 TGTGCCAGCCAAGGGGGGGGCGAGGACGAGCAGTACTTC CASQGGGEDEQYF
NA TRBJ2-3 TRBD2 TRBV12-3/TRBV12-4 TGTGCCAGCAGGACTAGCGGGAGCGCAACAGATACGCAGTATTTT CASRTSGSATDTQYF
many TRBJ2-5 TRBD1 TRBV24-1 TGTGCCACCAGCCCAGGGGGAGACTTTCAAGAGACCCAGTACTTC CATSPGGDFQETQYF
many TRBJ1-2 NA TRBV20-1 TGCAGTGCTAGTACGGGGGTGAGGGACTATGGCTACACCTTC CSASTGVRDYGYTF
NA TRBJ2-7 NA TRBV30 TGTGCCTGGGGATGGGGGGGGCGTCGCAGCGAGCAGTACTTC CAWGWGGRRSEQYF
medium-sized TRBJ2-7 NA TRBV15 TGTGCCACCCAGAGGGGCCCTTTCTACGAGCAGTACTTC CATQRGPFYEQYF
NA TRBJ1-1 NA TRBV24-1 TGTGCCACCAGTGATTTGGAAAAAAGGGGGTCTATGAACACTGAAGCTTTCTTT CATSDLEKRGSMNTEAFF
NA TRBJ1-2 NA TRBV7-6 TGTGCCAGCAGCTTGACCCCACCCGGGACCGAAAATGGCTACACCTTC CASSLTPPGTENGYTF
many TRBJ2-3 TRBD1 TRBV18 TGTGCCAGCTCATCGACAGGGTTCACAGGTACGCAGTATTTT CASSSTGFTGTQYF
many TRBJ1-4 TRBD1 TRBV5-1 TGCGCCAGCAGCGCCCGGACAGGGGGGGAAAAACTGTTTTTT CASSARTGGEKLFF
NA TRBJ2-1 TRBD2 TRBV7-8 TGTGCCAGCAGCTTAGGGGGACTAGCGGAGACCTACAATGAGCAGTTCTTC CASSLGGLAETYNEQFF
NA TRBJ1-2 NA TRBV6-5 TGTGCCAGCAGTTACGATGGGCAGTTCTATGGCTACACCTTC CASSYDGQFYGYTF
NA TRBJ1-6 NA TRBV20-1 TGCAGTGCTCCCAGGGACACACGGGATTCACCCCTCCACTTT CSAPRDTRDSPLHF
many TRBJ1-4 NA TRBV13 TGTGCCAGCAGCTACCGGGGCCTTAATGAAAAACTGTTTTTT CASSYRGLNEKLFF
NA TRBJ2-2 TRBD2 TRBV7-3 TGTGCCAGCAGCTCGACTAGCGGGAGTAATTCCGGGGAGCTGTTTTTT CASSSTSGSNSGELFF
many TRBJ2-1 TRBD1 TRBV20-1 TGCAGTGCTGCAGATTACAGGGGGATAAACAATGAGCAGTTCTTC CSAADYRGINNEQFF
medium-sized TRBJ2-7 NA TRBV6-2/TRBV6-3 TGTGCCAGCACCAGGGCCGGCCCCTACGAGCAGTACTTC CASTRAGPYEQYF
few TRBJ1-2 NA TRBV28 TGTGCCAGCAGTCCTTTAAATGGCTACACCTTC CASSPLNGYTF